This T cell receptor beta chain was documented in a study of blood T cell repertoires in COVID-19. TCRdb's table, derived via immunoSEQ multiplex PCR, lists solely in-frame clones and lacks some. Found here are about 260,000 clones, about nine tenths of them singletons; the top ten hold more than 1%. The sequencing input was PBMCs or T cells enriched from blood (not recorded which). The sequence derives from a woman between 40 and 55 years old with acute COVID-19.

This chain's CDR3 is CASSQDRDLETQYF. The CDR3 DNA sequence: TGCGCCAGCAGCCAAGACCGGGACTTGGAGACCCAGTACTTC. The chain is built from TRBV4-1 and TRBJ2-5, with a weak D call TRBD2 (6 bases). V dropped 0 bases and J dropped 5 bases, with 10 bases sitting between them. There are 14 residues in the CDR3. CDR1 is MGHRA and CDR2 is YSYEKL in the germline V gene.